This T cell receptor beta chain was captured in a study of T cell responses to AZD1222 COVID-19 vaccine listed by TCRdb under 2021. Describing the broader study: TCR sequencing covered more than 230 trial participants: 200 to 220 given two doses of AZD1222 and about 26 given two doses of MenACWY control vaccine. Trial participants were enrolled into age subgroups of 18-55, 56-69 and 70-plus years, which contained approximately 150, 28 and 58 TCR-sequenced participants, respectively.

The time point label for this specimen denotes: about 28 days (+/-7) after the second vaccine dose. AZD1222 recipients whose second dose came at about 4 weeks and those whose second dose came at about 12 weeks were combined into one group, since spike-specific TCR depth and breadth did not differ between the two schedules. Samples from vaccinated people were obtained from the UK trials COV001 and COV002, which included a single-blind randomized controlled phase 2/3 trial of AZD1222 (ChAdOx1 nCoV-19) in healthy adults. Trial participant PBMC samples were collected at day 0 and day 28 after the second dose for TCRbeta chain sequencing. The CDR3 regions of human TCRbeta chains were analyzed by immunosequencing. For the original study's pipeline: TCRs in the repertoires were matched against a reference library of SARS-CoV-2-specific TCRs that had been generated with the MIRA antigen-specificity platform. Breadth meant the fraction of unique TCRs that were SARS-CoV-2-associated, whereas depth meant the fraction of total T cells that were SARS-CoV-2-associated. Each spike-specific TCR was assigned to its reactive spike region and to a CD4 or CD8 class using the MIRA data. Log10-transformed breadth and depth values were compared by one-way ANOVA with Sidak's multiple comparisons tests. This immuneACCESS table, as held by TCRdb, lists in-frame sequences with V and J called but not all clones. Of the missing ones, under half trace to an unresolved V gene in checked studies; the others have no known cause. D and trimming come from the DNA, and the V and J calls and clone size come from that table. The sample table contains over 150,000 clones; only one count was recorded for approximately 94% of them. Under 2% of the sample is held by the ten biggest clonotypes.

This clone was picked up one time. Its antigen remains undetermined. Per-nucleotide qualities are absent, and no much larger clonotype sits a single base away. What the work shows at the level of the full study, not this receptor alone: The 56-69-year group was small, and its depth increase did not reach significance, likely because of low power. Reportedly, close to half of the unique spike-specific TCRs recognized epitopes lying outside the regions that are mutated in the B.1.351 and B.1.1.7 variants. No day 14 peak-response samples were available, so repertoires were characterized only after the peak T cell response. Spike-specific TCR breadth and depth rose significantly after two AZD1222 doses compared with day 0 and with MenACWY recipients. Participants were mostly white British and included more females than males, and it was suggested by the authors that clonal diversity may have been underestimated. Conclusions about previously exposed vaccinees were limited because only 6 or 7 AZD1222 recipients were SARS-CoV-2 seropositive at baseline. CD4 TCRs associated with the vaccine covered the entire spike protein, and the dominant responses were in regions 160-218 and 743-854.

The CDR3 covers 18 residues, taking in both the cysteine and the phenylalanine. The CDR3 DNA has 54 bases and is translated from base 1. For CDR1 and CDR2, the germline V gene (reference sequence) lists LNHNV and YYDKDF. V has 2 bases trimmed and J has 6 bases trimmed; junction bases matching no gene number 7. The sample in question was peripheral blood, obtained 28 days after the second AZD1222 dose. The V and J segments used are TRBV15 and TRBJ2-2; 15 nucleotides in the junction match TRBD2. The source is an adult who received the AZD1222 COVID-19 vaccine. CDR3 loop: CATSRQPRTSGRAGELFF. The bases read TGTGCCACCAGCAGACAACCAAGGACTAGCGGGAGGGCCGGGGAGCTGTTTTTT.